This TCR beta chain was sequenced during a study of T-cell reconstitution after alpha-beta-depleted transplantation in children. Study-wide results and limits: Surviving recipient cells, namely T cells and thymic progenitors, were the source of high day-60 TCRbeta diversity in some patients. As was reported, about two months after transplant, alpha-beta T cells came from several hundred expanded graft clones.

There are 13 residues in the CDR3. From germline, CDR1 is SGHAT and CDR2 FQNNGV. With 5 bases removed from V and 8 bases from J, the gap between germline ends came to 15 bases. For TCRbeta, the library was prepared with unique molecular identifiers. One entry per CDR3 protein results from TCRdb running MiXCR on the PCR reads. The sample comprises around 490,000 distinct CDR3 sequences, 10% to 12% of which are singletons, and 11% to 15% rests with the top ten. Turning to this clonotype: As yet, its antigen is unknown.

The genes are TRBV11-2 and TRBJ1-2; weak D call: TRBD1 (6 bases). The TCR was taken from a female patient aged 2-10 years who had a stem cell transplant for aplastic anemia, so the T cells may come from the graft donor. The sequencing here drew on PBMCs, mostly from graft donor cells, taken 180 days after TCRalphabeta/CD19-depleted stem cell transplant. The CDR3 sequence is CASSDQGRGGYTF. The CDR3 DNA reads as TGTGCCAGCAGCGACCAGGGGCGCGGCGGCTACACCTTC.